These T cell receptor beta chains were read from a single sample in a study of cytomegalovirus exposure and HLA in healthy donors. Assay: immunoSEQ multiplex PCR; the TCRdb copy retains only in-frame clones and omits some. The sample consists of under 200,000 clones, around 81% of them appearing once. Input material: PBMCs. These receptors were obtained from a woman in her fifties or sixties in good health and CMV-seronegative. Each CDR3 is given with its conserved first and last residue. The D gene is left open where the match is weak. A clone size is listed for some rows: how often the clone was seen (once, few, many), or a class if it is expanded.

TRBJ2-5 TRBV6-6 TRBD1 NA CASSYSPDRAETQYF TGTGCCAGCAGTTACTCCCCGGACAGGGCAGAGACCCAGTACTTC
TRBJ2-2 TRBV6-1 NA few CASSERGELFF TGTGCCAGCAGTGAACGCGGGGAGCTGTTTTTT
TRBJ2-7 TRBV10-3 NA NA CAISERGGATSYEQYF TGTGCCATCAGTGAAAGAGGGGGGGCCACGTCCTACGAGCAGTACTTC
TRBJ2-7 TRBV7-9 NA few CASSAPGTLAGYEQYF TGTGCCAGCAGCGCCCCCGGAACGTTGGCCGGGTACGAGCAGTACTTC
TRBJ1-2 TRBV2 TRBD1 NA CASRTTGPYGYTF TGTGCCAGCAGAACGACAGGGCCCTATGGCTACACCTTC
TRBJ1-2 TRBV5-1 TRBD1 NA CASSPNTGVYGYTF TGCGCCAGCAGTCCGAATACAGGGGTCTATGGCTACACCTTC
TRBJ2-7 TRBV7-9 NA NA CASSLSGGNEQYF TGTGCCAGCAGCCTAAGCGGTGGAAACGAGCAGTACTTC
TRBJ1-1 TRBV6-5 TRBD1 NA CASSPGQGASEAFF TGTGCCAGCAGTCCGGGACAGGGGGCGTCTGAAGCTTTCTTT
TRBJ1-1 TRBV25-1 NA NA CASSGSGGTEAFF TGTGCCAGCAGTGGATCTGGAGGCACTGAAGCTTTCTTT
TRBJ1-2 TRBV27 TRBD1 NA CASSLQGGQGFRGYTF TGTGCCAGCAGCCTTCAAGGGGGACAGGGTTTTCGAGGCTACACCTTC
TRBJ1-1 TRBV2 NA NA CASRARGENTEAFF TGTGCCAGCAGGGCCAGGGGCGAGAACACTGAAGCTTTCTTT
TRBJ2-1 TRBV9 TRBD2 NA CASSVAVAGVFNEQFF TGTGCCAGCAGCGTAGCAGTAGCGGGAGTTTTTAATGAGCAGTTCTTC
TRBJ2-4 TRBV28 TRBD2 NA CASSLKGAGSGENIQYF TGTGCCAGCAGTTTAAAGGGAGCGGGGTCGGGGGAAAACATTCAGTACTTC
TRBJ1-6 TRBV4-2 TRBD1 NA CASSQEMGQGRSPLHF TGTGCCAGCAGCCAAGAAATGGGACAGGGGCGGTCACCCCTCCACTTT
TRBJ2-7 TRBV6-5 TRBD2 NA CASRPGASGAYEQYF TGTGCCAGCAGGCCCGGCGCTAGCGGAGCCTACGAGCAGTACTTC
TRBJ1-3 TRBV25-1 NA few CASSEGVTIYF TGTGCCAGCAGTGAAGGAGTCACCATATATTTT
TRBJ2-5 TRBV4-2 TRBD2 NA CASSLRLAGETQYF TGTGCCAGCAGCCTACGACTAGCGGGAGAGACCCAGTACTTC
TRBJ2-7 TRBV5-1 TRBD1 NA CASSLGQGSYEQYF TGCGCCAGCAGCCTGGGACAGGGGAGCTACGAGCAGTACTTC
TRBJ1-4 TRBV15 TRBD1 NA CATSRDRAAEKLFF TGTGCCACCAGCCGTGACAGGGCGGCTGAAAAACTGTTTTTT
TRBJ2-3 TRBV11-2 NA NA CASSYWGRTPDTQYF TGTGCCAGCAGCTATTGGGGGCGAACCCCAGATACGCAGTATTTT
TRBJ2-7 TRBV2 NA once CASLQGNEQYF TGTGCCAGCCTCCAGGGGAACGAGCAGTACTTC
TRBJ2-1 TRBV7-8 TRBD2 once CASSLARESEQFF TGTGCCAGCAGCTTAGCGCGGGAGAGTGAGCAGTTCTTC
TRBJ2-4 TRBV5-4 NA NA CASSLGGAADKNIQYF TGTGCCAGCAGCTTGGGTGGGGCCGCGGACAAAAACATTCAGTACTTC
TRBJ1-2 TRBV5-6 TRBD1 NA CASSMGQGNYGYTF TGTGCCAGCAGCATGGGACAGGGAAACTATGGCTACACCTTC
TRBJ1-4 TRBV18 NA NA CASSLGQDEKLFF TGTGCCAGCTCCCTGGGACAAGATGAAAAACTGTTTTTT
TRBJ2-2 TRBV5-1 NA NA CASSLEGSTGELFF TGCGCCAGCAGCTTAGAGGGAAGCACCGGGGAGCTGTTTTTT
TRBJ2-7 TRBV5-1 TRBD1 NA CASSLGGTGGGEQYF TGCGCCAGCAGCTTGGGGGGTACAGGGGGCGGCGAGCAGTACTTC
TRBJ1-4 TRBV9 NA NA CASSVMGGNEKLFF TGTGCCAGCAGCGTCATGGGGGGTAATGAAAAACTGTTTTTT
TRBJ1-2 TRBV5-1 TRBD1 NA CASSRDRGGYGYTF TGCGCCAGCAGCCGGGACAGGGGAGGATATGGCTACACCTTC
TRBJ1-2 TRBV7-9 NA NA CASSPDRLYGYTF TGTGCCAGCAGCCCGGACAGACTTTATGGCTACACCTTC
TRBJ2-3 TRBV7-3 TRBD1 NA CASSLGQGAWTQYF TGTGCCAGCAGCTTGGGCCAGGGGGCGTGGACGCAGTATTTT
TRBJ1-5 TRBV7-6 NA NA CASSPWLAPLPQHF TGTGCCAGCAGCCCCTGGTTGGCCCCGCTCCCCCAGCATTTT
TRBJ2-1 TRBV6-1 NA NA CASSGGDVGGEQFF TGTGCCAGCAGTGGAGGGGACGTGGGAGGTGAGCAGTTCTTC
TRBJ1-1 TRBV7-2 NA NA CASSLLQAQNTEAFF TGTGCCAGCAGCTTATTACAGGCACAGAACACTGAAGCTTTCTTT
TRBJ2-2 TRBV4-3 TRBD2 NA CASSQEWVGSGRVYTGELFF TGCGCCAGCAGCCAAGAGTGGGTTGGTAGCGGGAGGGTGTACACCGGGGAGCTGTTTTTT
TRBJ1-2 TRBV9 TRBD1 once CASSFRQDRLYGYTF TGTGCCAGCAGCTTTAGACAGGACAGGCTCTATGGCTACACCTTC
TRBJ1-3 TRBV6-6 TRBD1 once CASIQQGARNTIYF TGTGCCAGCATTCAGCAGGGGGCTAGAAACACCATATATTTT
TRBJ1-2 TRBV28 TRBD1 NA CASSVTGTGGLRGYTF TGTGCCAGCAGTGTTACCGGGACAGGGGGCCTGCGGGGCTACACCTTC
TRBJ2-1 TRBV27 NA NA CASSLIGGTAYYNEQFF TGTGCCAGCAGTTTAATAGGAGGGACTGCGTATTACAATGAGCAGTTCTTC
TRBJ2-2 TRBV6-6 NA few CGSVGQTNTGELFF TGTGGTTCGGTGGGGCAAACGAACACCGGGGAGCTGTTTTTT
TRBJ1-1 TRBV7-2 TRBD1 NA CASSSGTGVTEAFF TGTGCCAGCAGCTCCGGGACAGGGGTTACTGAAGCTTTCTTT
TRBJ1-2 TRBV2 NA NA CASSPRGRSGYTF TGTGCCAGCAGTCCACGGGGTAGGTCTGGCTACACCTTC
TRBJ1-5 TRBV19 TRBD1 once CASSNRDRINQPQHF TGTGCCAGTAGTAACCGGGACAGAATCAATCAGCCCCAGCATTTT
TRBJ2-7 TRBV5-4 NA NA CASSLFRGYEQYF TGTGCCAGCAGCCTTTTTAGGGGTTACGAGCAGTACTTC
TRBJ2-1 TRBV5-4 TRBD2 NA CASSLKREVHNEQFF TGTGCCAGCAGCCTTAAGCGGGAGGTCCACAATGAGCAGTTCTTC
TRBJ2-7 TRBV5-1 TRBD1 NA CASSLQGATYEQYF TGCGCCAGCAGCTTGCAGGGGGCCACCTACGAGCAGTACTTC